Each of the 4 T cell receptor beta chains below was sequenced from the same sample in a study of blood T cells in healthy people across ages. Combining a sample-barcoded 5' primer with a J-beta primer mix, a second PCR ran for roughly 6 to 12 cycles. From the 5' RACE reads, TCRdb called clonotypes with MiXCR, one entry per CDR3 protein. The repertoire holds roughly 1,700,000 distinct CDR3 sequences, with over 25% as singletons. Sample: blood. These receptor sequences come from a woman aged 30 to 39 in good health.

This clonotype has just a few counts. The chain carries TRBV4-1 and TRBJ2-4; 8 positions agree with TRBD1. V gave up 2 bases and J gave up 6 bases; unmatched junction bases: 6. This CDR3 region has 15 residues. Germline CDR1 reads MGHRA; CDR2 reads YSYEKL. CDR3 coding DNA: TGCGCCAGCAGCCAAAGGCCCACAGGGGGAAACATTCAGTACTTC. Translated: CASSQRPTGGNIQYF.

Regarding this clonotype: This may come from a read error, since a much larger clone is one base off. The V gene is TRBV20-1, the J gene TRBJ2-1; either TRBD1 or TRBD2 may fit D (5 bases each). The germline gives CDR1 DFQATT, CDR2 SNEGSKA (reference sequence). Trimming shortened V by 3 bases and J by 0 bases, and 21 bases separated the two germline ends. The CDR3 totals 18 residues. CDR3 sequence reads: CSASIVGGHSLSYNEQFF. The CDR3 coding sequence is TGCAGTGCTAGTATCGTTGGAGGACACTCGCTCTCCTACAATGAGCAGTTCTTC.

This clonotype turned up a few times. CDR3 residues: CASAKWSSLDYEQYF. In nucleotides, the CDR3 is TGTGCCAGCGCAAAGTGGAGTAGCCTCGACTACGAGCAGTACTTC. The genes are TRBV6-1 and TRBJ2-7; D gene uncertain. Germline V lookup: CDR1 MNHNS, CDR2 SASEGT. The CDR3 is 15 amino acids. The V end lost 8 bases, the J end lost 3 bases, and 20 bases lay between the germline ends.

The chain carries TRBV18 and TRBJ1-1; TRBD1 agrees at 12 bases. J was trimmed by 5 bases and V by 4 bases; bases with no gene match: 11. Germline lookup yields CDR1 KGHSH and CDR2 LQKENI. The CDR3 runs 17 residues. The DNA of the CDR3 is TGTGCCAGCTCACTACTGGGGGGACAGGGGGCGAATACTGAAGCTTTCTTT. This codes for CASSLLGGQGANTEAFF.